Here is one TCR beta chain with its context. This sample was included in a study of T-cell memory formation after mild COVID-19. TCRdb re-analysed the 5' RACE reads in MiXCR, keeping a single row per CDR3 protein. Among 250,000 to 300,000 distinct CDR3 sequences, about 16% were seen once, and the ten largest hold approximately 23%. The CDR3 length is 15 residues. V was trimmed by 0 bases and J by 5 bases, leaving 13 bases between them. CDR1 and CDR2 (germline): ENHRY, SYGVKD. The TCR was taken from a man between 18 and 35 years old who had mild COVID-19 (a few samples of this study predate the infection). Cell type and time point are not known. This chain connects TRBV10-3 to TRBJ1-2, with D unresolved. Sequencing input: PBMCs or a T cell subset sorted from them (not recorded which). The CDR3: CAISESAEQAYGYTF. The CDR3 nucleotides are TGTGCCATCAGTGAGTCGGCAGAACAAGCTTATGGCTACACCTTC.